This T cell receptor (beta chain) was recovered during a study of OX40 agonist ivuxolimab in advanced cancers. V trimming: 5 bases; J trimming: 5 bases; junction bases outside the gene matches: 7. The V gene's germline CDR1 is SEHNR and CDR2 FQNEAQ (reference sequence). The CDR3 is 15 residues long. Here immunoSEQ multiplex PCR was the method, and the copy in TCRdb shows in-frame clones only, minus some. Counted here are approximately 94,000 clones, around 90% occurring once; the ten biggest clones make up roughly 0.53%. The sequence came from an adult with an advanced solid tumor such as melanoma, head and neck, liver or kidney cancer. The chain uses TRBV7-9 and TRBJ1-2; 11 nucleotides match TRBD1. This specimen consisted of CD4+ or CD8+ T cells sorted from blood, obtained in a trial of the OX40 agonist ivuxolimab. CDR3 nucleotide sequence: TGTGCCAGCAGCCCGGACAGGGGGCAGGGGTATGGCTACACCTTC. This translates into CASSPDRGQGYGYTF.